This T cell receptor beta chain originates from a study of blood T cell repertoires in COVID-19. Study context: Researchers got acute and convalescent COVID-19 samples from the United States, Italy and Spain.

This clone was seen a handful of times. Authors' analysis steps: Estimates of nucleated cell counts were drawn from the amplification of reference gene primers. Some clones are missing from TCRdb's copy, which holds only in-frame ones; the method was immunoSEQ multiplex PCR. Clone size and V and J calls were adopted from that table, with D and trimming inferred from the DNA. The sample lists 35,000 to 50,000 clones, under 90% occurring once. This TCR was recovered from a woman between 65 and 79 years old with acute or convalescent COVID-19. Sequenced: peripheral blood.

The CDR3 loop reads CASSSFIISYEQYF. The CDR3 region has the DNA TGTGCCAGCAGCTCATTTATAATCAGCTACGAGCAGTACTTC. This sequence joins TRBV7-2 and TRBJ2-7; no definite D call. From germline, CDR1 is SGHTA and CDR2 FQGNSA. This CDR3 has 14 amino acids. The V end lost 4 bases, the J end lost 3 bases, and 13 bases lay between the germline ends.